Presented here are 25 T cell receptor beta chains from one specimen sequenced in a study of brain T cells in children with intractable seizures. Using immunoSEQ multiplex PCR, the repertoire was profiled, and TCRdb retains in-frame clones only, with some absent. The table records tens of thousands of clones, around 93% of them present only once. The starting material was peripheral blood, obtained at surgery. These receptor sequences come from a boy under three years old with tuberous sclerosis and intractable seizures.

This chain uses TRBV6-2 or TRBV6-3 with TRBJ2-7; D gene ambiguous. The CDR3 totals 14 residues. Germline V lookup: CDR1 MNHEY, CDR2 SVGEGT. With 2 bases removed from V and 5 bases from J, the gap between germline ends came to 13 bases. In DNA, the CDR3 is TGTGCCAGCAGTTACGTCAGGCTCTTTAACGAGCAGTACTTC. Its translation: CASSYVRLFNEQYF.

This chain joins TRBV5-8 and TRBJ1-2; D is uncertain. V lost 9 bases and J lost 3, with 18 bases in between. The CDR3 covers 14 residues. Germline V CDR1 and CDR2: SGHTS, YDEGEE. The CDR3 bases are TGTGCCACCGAGTTGGATTCCTTATACTATGGCTACACCTTC. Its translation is CATELDSLYYGYTF.

CDR3 in amino acids: CASSSWTKNYEQYF. The CDR3 coding sequence is TGTGCCAGCAGCTCCTGGACGAAGAACTACGAGCAGTACTTC. The V gene is TRBV5-5, the J gene TRBJ2-7; D remains unclear. CDR1 SGHKS and CDR2 YYEKEE come from the germline V gene (reference sequence). V was clipped by 3 bases and J by 3 bases, with 13 bases between them. This CDR3 spans 14 amino acids.

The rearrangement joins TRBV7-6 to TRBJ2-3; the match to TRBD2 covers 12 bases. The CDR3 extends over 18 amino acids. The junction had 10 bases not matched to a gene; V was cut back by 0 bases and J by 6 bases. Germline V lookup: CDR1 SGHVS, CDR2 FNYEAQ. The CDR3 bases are TGTGCCAGCAGCTTAGCGACGGCTAGCGGGGGGGCCTTGGATACGCAGTATTTT. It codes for CASSLATASGGALDTQYF.

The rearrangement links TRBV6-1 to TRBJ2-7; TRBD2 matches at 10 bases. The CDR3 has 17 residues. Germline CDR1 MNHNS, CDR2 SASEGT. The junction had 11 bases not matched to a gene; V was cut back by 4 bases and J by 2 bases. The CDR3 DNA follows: TGTGCCAGCAGTGCGTGGCTAGCGGGAGATTCAACCTACGAGCAGTACTTC. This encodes CASSAWLAGDSTYEQYF.

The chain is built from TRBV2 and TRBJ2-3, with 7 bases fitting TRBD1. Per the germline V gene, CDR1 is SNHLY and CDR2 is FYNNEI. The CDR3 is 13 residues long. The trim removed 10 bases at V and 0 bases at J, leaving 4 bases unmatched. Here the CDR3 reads CATLTGSTDTQYF. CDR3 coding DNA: TGTGCCACCTTGACAGGGAGCACAGATACGCAGTATTTT.

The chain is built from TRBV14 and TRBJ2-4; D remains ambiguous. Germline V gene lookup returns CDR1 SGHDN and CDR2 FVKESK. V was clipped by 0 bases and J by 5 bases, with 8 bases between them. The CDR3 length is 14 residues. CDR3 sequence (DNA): TGTGCCAGCAGCCAAGAACCCCTGGAAAACATTCAGTACTTC. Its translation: CASSQEPLENIQYF.

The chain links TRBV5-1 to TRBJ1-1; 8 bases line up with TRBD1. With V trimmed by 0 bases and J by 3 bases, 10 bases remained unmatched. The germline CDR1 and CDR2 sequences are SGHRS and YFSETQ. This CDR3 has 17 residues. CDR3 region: CASSLANRGALDTEAFF. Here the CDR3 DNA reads TGCGCCAGCAGCTTGGCCAACAGGGGGGCTTTGGACACTGAAGCTTTCTTT.

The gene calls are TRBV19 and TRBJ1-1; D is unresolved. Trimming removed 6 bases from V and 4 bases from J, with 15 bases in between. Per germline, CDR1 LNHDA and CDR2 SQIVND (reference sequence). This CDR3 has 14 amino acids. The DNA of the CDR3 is TGTGCCAGTAGGCCAGTCGGGGAAGGCACTGAAGCTTTCTTT. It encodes CASRPVGEGTEAFF.

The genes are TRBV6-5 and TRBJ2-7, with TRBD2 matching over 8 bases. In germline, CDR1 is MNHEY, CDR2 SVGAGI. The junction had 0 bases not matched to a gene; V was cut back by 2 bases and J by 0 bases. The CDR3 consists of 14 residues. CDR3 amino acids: CASSYTSGSYEQYF. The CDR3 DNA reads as TGTGCCAGCAGTTACACTAGCGGCTCCTACGAGCAGTACTTC.

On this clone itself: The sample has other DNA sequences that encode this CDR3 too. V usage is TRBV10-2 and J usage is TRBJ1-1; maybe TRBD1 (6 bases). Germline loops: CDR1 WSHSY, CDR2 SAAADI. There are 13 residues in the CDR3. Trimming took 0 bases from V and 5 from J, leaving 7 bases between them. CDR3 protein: CASSESTGTEAFF. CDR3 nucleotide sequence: TGCGCCAGCAGTGAGTCAACAGGGACTGAAGCTTTCTTT.

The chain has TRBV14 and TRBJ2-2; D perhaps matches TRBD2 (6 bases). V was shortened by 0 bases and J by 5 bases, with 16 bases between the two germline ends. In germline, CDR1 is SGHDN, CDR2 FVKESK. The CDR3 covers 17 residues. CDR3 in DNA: TGTGCCAGCAGCCAAGATCTCGGAGGGGTATGGACCGGGGAGCTGTTTTTT. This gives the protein CASSQDLGGVWTGELFF.

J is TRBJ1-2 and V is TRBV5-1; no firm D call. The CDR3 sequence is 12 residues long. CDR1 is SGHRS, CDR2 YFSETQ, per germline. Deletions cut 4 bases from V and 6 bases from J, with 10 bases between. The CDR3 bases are TGCGCCAGCAGCGTGGCCCGGGATGGCTACACCTTC. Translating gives CASSVARDGYTF.

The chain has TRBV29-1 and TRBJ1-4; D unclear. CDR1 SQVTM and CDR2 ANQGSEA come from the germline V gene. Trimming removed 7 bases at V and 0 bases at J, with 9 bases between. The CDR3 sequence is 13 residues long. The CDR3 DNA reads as TGCAGCGCCTCGGTTTCAACTAATGAAAAACTGTTTTTT. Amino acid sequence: CSASVSTNEKLFF.

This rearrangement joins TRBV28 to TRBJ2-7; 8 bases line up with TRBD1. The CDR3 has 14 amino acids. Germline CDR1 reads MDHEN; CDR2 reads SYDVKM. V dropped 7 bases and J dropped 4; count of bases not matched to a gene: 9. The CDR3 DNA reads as TGTGCCAGCAACCAAGACAGGGGACTTTACGAGCAGTACTTC. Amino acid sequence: CASNQDRGLYEQYF.

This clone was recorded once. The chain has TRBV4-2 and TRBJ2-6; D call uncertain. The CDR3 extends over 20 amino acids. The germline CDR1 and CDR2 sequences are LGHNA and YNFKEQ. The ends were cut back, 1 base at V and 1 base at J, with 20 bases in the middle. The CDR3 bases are TGTGCCAGCAGCCAAGGGACCATATCCCGAGTAATATCTGGGGCCAACGTCCTGACTTTC. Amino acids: CASSQGTISRVISGANVLTF.

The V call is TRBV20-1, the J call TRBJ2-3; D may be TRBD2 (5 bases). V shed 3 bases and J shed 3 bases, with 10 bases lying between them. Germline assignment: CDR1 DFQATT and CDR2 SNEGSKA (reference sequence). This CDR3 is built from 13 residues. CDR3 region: CSASGSGTDTQYF. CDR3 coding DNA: TGCAGTGCTAGTGGTTCGGGGACAGATACGCAGTATTTT.

The CDR3 loop reads CASSPYRTAGTDTQYF. The CDR3 nucleotides are TGTGCCAGCAGTCCCTACCGGACGGCGGGCACAGATACGCAGTATTTT. The chain has TRBV28 and TRBJ2-3, with D unresolved. The CDR3 runs to 16 residues. Trimming took 5 bases from V and 1 from J, leaving 16 bases between them. Germline V gene lookup returns CDR1 MDHEN and CDR2 SYDVKM.

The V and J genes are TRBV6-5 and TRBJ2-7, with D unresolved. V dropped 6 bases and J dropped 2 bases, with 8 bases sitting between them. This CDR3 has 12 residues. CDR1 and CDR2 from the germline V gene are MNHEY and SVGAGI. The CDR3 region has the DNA TGTGCCAGCAGCCCAGGTACCTACGAGCAGTACTTC. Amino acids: CASSPGTYEQYF.

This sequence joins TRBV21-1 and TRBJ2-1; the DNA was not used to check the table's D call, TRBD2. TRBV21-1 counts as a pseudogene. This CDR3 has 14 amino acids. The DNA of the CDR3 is TGTGCCAGCAGCAGGTTTAGCTCCTACAATGAGCAGTTCTTC. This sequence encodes CASSRFSSYNEQFF.

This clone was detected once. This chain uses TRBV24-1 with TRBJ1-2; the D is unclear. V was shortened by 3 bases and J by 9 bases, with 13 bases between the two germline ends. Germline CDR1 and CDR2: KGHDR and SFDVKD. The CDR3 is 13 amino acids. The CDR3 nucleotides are TGTGCCACCAGTGATGCGACCCCCGAACGCTACACCTTC. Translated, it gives CATSDATPERYTF.

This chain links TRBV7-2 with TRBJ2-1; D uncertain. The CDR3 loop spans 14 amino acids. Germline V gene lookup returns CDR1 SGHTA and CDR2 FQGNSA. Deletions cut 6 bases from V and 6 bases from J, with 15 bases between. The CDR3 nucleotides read TGTGCCAGCAGTCAATTAAATAGGGTCAATGAGCAGTTCTTC. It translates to CASSQLNRVNEQFF.

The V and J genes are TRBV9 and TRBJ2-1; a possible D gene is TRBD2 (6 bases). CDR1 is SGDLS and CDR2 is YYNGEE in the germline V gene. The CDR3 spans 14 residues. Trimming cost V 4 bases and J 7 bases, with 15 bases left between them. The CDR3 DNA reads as TGTGCCAGCAGCCCTACGACTAGTTCGAATGAGCAGTTCTTC. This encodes CASSPTTSSNEQFF.

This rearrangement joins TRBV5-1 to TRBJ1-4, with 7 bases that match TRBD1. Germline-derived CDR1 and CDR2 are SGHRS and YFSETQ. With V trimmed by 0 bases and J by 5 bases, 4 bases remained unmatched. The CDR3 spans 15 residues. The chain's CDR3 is CASSLETGRNEKLFF. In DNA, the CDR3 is TGCGCCAGCAGCTTGGAGACAGGGAGGAATGAAAAACTGTTTTTT.

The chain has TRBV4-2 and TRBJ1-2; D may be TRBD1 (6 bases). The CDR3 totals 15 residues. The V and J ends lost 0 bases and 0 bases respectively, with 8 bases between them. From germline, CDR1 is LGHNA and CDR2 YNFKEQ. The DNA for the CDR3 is TGTGCCAGCAGCCAAGAGGGGGCAACTAACTATGGCTACACCTTC. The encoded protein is CASSQEGATNYGYTF.